This TCR beta chain derives from a study of cytomegalovirus exposure and HLA in healthy donors. Trimming cost V 6 bases and J 5 bases; bases outside gene matches: 13. This CDR3 is built from 16 residues. Germline CDR1 SQVTM, CDR2 ANQGSEA. The PCR ran on 60 Vbeta and 13 Jbeta primers. Some clones are missing from TCRdb's copy, which holds only in-frame ones; the method was immunoSEQ multiplex PCR. The sample has fewer than 150,000 clones, over 75% seen once. The J gene is TRBJ2-3, the V gene TRBV29-1; TRBD2 matches 11 bases. What was sequenced was PBMCs. This clonotype was obtained from a male donor in good health and CMV-seronegative. The CDR3 DNA is TGCAGCGTGGGGGGACTAGCGGCATTTTTCGTAGATACGCAGTATTTT. Protein product: CSVGGLAAFFVDTQYF.